This entry is about one T cell receptor beta chain. This clone's antigen is unknown. No much larger clone exists at a distance of one base, and base qualities are not known. These data come from a study of blood T cell repertoires in COVID-19 (TCRdb year 2020). In the study overall: Collaborator samples came from the United States, Italy and Spain and covered acute and convalescent phases of COVID-19. The prospective study material was composed of cDNA or gDNA derived from T cells, B-cell-depleted T cells, or PBMCs. Subjects who had been exposed to COVID-19, were actively infected with it, or had recovered from it provided the deeply sampled blood TCRbeta repertoires that made up the dataset. A freely available public database, intended as a resource for researchers studying the immune response to SARS-CoV-2, is where the repertoires were released. The samples were drawn from two sources: the first 160 participants of the ongoing ImmuneRACE study, and 1,254 subjects contributed by 6 global collaborators. The sample metadata nearly always contained a de-identified subject ID, COVID-19 status, age in years and sex. Where HLA class I and class II types were available, the types were taken from metadata supplied by the sample provider, not from assay-based typing. What the authors observed across the whole study: How much clinical and demographic metadata was included differed by source and by participant, and the metadata was provided uncurated.

Each collaborating institution followed its own protocols to collect whole blood in K2EDTA tubes. For TCRbeta analysis, collaborator samples were shipped as frozen whole blood, as isolated PBMCs, or as DNA extracted from either sample type. TCRbeta CDR3 regions were amplified from genomic DNA by means of the immunoSEQ Assay, a bias-controlled multiplex PCR. The original pipeline was this. The number of nucleated cells in each sample was estimated from the amplification of reference gene primers within the assay. To quantify the absolute abundance of each unique TCRbeta CDR3 rearrangement, sequence reads were collapsed and filtered. For each sample, productive Simpson clonality was calculated as the square root of Simpson's diversity index across productive rearrangements. TCRdb's version of the immuneACCESS table is confined to in-frame rearrangements and falls short of the full clone set. An unresolved V gene accounts for under half of the shortfall where checked; the remainder is of unknown origin. D and trimming were read from the DNA, whereas the V and J calls and clone size are those reported in that table. Here the sample has about 120,000 clones; roughly 87% occur a single time. Of the sample, about a tenth is held by the ten largest clones.

The clonotype was recovered from a man aged 80 or over with acute or convalescent COVID-19. The specimen was peripheral blood.

The nucleotide sequence reads as follows: TGCGCCAGCAGCCAAGGGTATTCGTCAGCCTACGAGCAGTACTTC. Translated, it reads CASSQGYSSAYEQYF. The chain links TRBV4-3 with TRBJ2-7, with no confidently assigned D gene. According to the germline V gene, CDR1 reads LGHNA and CDR2 reads YSLEER. Trimming takes 1 base from V and 2 bases from J, and the germline ends sit 12 bases apart. The CDR3 has 15 amino acids, counting the end cysteine and phenylalanine. The only DNA kept is the CDR3, 45 bases in frame from the first base.